Described below is a single T cell receptor beta chain sequence and its context. Its antigen is unidentified. CDR1 is SEHNR, CDR2 FQNEAQ, per germline (reference sequence). The CDR3 length is 17 residues. Unmatched junction bases numbered 12, after V lost 5 bases and J lost 0 bases. The second PCR ran 7 to 11 cycles with a sample-barcoded 5' primer and J-beta primers. A template-switch adaptor containing 12 random nucleotides labeled each cDNA molecule. At least 2.5 million CDR3-containing paired-end reads were obtained per sample. TCRdb ran MiXCR on the 5' RACE reads and lists one entry per CDR3 protein. The sample contains about 1.8 million distinct CDR3 sequences, less than 50% of which appear only once. The sample originates from a study of blood T cells in healthy people across ages. Study results and caveats: When set beside aged donors, long-lived donors presented more naive CD4+ cells and higher diversity.

Each of the donors had approximately 10 milliliters of peripheral blood drawn into EDTA-treated Vacutainer tubes. Sequencing input: blood. The rearrangement joins TRBV7-9 to TRBJ1-2, with 7 nucleotides matching TRBD1. The sequence derives from a woman between 40 and 55 years old in good health. The CDR3 loop is CASSPRGGQDTNYGYTF. The CDR3 bases are TGTGCCAGCAGCCCCAGAGGAGGACAGGACACTAACTATGGCTACACCTTC. Variable domain in full (rest from reference TRBV7-9 and TRBJ1-2): DTGVSQNPRHKITKRGQNVTFRCDPISEHNRLYWYRQTLGQGPEFLTYFQNEAQLEKSRLLSDRFSAERPKGSFSTLEIQRTEQGDSAMYLCASSPRGGQDTNYGYTFGSGTRLTVV.